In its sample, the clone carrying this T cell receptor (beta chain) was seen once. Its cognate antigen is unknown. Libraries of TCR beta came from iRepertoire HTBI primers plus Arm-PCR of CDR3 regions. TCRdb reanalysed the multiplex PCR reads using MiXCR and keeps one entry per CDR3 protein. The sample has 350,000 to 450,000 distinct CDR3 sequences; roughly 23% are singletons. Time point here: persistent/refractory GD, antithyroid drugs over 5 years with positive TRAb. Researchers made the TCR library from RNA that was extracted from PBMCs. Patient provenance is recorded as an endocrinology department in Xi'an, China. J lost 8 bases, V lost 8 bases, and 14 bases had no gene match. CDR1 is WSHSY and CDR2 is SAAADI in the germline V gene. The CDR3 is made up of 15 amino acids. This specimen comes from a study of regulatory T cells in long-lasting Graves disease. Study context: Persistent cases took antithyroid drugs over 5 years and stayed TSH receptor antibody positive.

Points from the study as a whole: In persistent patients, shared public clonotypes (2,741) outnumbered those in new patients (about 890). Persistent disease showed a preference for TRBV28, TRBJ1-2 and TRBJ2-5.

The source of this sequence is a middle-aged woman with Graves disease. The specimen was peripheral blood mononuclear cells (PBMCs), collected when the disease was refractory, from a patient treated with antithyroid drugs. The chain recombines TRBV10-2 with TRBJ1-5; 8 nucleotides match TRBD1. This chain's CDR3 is CASQVSGGGMEPQHF. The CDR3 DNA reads TGCGCCAGCCAGGTCTCAGGGGGCGGAATGGAGCCCCAGCATTTT.